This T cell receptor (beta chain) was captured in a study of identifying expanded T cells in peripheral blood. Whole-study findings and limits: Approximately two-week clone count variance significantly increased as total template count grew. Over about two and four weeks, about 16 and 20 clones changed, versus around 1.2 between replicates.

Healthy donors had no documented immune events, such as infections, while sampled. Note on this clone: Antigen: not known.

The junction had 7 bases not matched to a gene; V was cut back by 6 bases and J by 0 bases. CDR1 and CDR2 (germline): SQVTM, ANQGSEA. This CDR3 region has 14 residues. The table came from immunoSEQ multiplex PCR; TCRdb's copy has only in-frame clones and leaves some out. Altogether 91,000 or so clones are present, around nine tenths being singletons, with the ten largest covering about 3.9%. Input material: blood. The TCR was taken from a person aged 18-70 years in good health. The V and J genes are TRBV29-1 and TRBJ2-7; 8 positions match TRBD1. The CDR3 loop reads CSVDRVSSSYEQYF. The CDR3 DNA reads TGCAGCGTGGACAGGGTGTCATCCTCCTACGAGCAGTACTTC.